These T cell receptor beta chains were read from a single sample in a study of shared clonotypes between healthy human individuals. Assay: immunoSEQ multiplex PCR; the TCRdb copy retains only in-frame clones and omits some. The table lists some 240,000 clones, under 80% of them singletons, with approximately 10% in the top ten. Sequencing input: memory CD4+ T cells sorted from blood. All receptors come from a young man in good health. Both conserved end residues are part of each CDR3. A D gene is named only where the DNA matches it firmly. The size entry is marked missing in some rows and otherwise reads once, few, many or a size class.

j_call,clone_size,d_call,v_call,cdr3_nt,cdr3_aa
TRBJ2-2,-,TRBD1,TRBV29-1,TGCAGCGTTGAGAGGGGGCAGAACACCGGGGAGCTGTTTTTT,CSVERGQNTGELFF
TRBJ2-3,-,-,TRBV18,TGTGCCAGCTCAAAGGACCTCGGAGCTCTAGATACGCAGTATTTT,CASSKDLGALDTQYF
TRBJ1-4,-,TRBD1,TRBV11-2,TGTGCCAGCAGCGCAAACAGGGGACATAATGAAAAACTGTTTTTT,CASSANRGHNEKLFF
TRBJ1-2,-,-,TRBV19,TGTGCCAGTACGGGGGGGCACCTTAACTATGGCTACACCTTC,CASTGGHLNYGYTF
TRBJ1-5,-,-,TRBV25-1,TGTGCCAGCAGGGGTCAAGGCCTCAATCAGCCCCAGCATTTT,CASRGQGLNQPQHF
TRBJ2-7,few,TRBD2,TRBV28,TGTGCCAGCAGTTTATGGGTGATTAGCGGGGACACCTACGAGCAGTACTTC,CASSLWVISGDTYEQYF
TRBJ1-2,once,-,TRBV30,TGTGCCTGGAGTAGACCGTATGGCTACACCTTC,CAWSRPYGYTF
TRBJ2-7,-,-,TRBV2,TGTGCCAGCAGGATGGACTCCCTTTTCTACGAGCAGTACTTC,CASRMDSLFYEQYF
TRBJ2-5,many,-,TRBV11-2,TGTGCCAGCAGCTCGCGGCAGACCCAGTACTTC,CASSSRQTQYF
TRBJ2-5,-,-,TRBV11-2,TGTGCCAGCAGCGTTTCCGGGCCACAGGGACCGGGGTACTTC,CASSVSGPQGPGYF
TRBJ1-2,-,-,TRBV5-5,TGTGCCAGCAGCCGCCAGGCGCCAACAGCGGCTGGCTACACCTTC,CASSRQAPTAAGYTF
TRBJ2-3,-,TRBD2,TRBV6-1,TGTGCCGGACGGCTAGCGGACAGCACAGATACGCAGTATTTT,CAGRLADSTDTQYF
TRBJ1-2,many,-,TRBV5-4,TGTGCCAGCAGCATGGACAGCGTCACTACCTATGGCTACACCTTC,CASSMDSVTTYGYTF
TRBJ2-1,few,TRBD2,TRBV4-3,TGCGCCAGCAGCCAAAGTTTAGCGGGAGGGTTCACCTACAATGAGCAGTTCTTC,CASSQSLAGGFTYNEQFF
TRBJ2-3,-,TRBD2,TRBV9,TGTGCCAGCAGCGGGGGGACTAGCGGGAGTATGCATACGCAGTATTTT,CASSGGTSGSMHTQYF
TRBJ1-1,-,TRBD1,TRBV11-2,TGTGCCTGTTCTAGGAGGGGGCGCGGGAATTACACTGAAGCTTTCTTT,CACSRRGRGNYTEAFF
TRBJ2-1,-,-,TRBV2,TGTGCCAGCAGTGAAAGTGGTCTCGTCTACAATGAGCAGTTCTTC,CASSESGLVYNEQFF
TRBJ2-2,-,-,TRBV19,TGTGCCACCCACCAGTCGATGGTGGCCGGGGAGCTGTTTTTT,CATHQSMVAGELFF
TRBJ1-1,-,-,TRBV6-5,TGTGCCAGCAGTTACTCGAGTTGGGGAAACACTGAAGCTTTCTTT,CASSYSSWGNTEAFF
TRBJ1-1,-,TRBD1,TRBV5-1,TGCGCCAGCAGCGTTACCGGGACAGGGCAAATGAACACTGAAGCTTTCTTT,CASSVTGTGQMNTEAFF
TRBJ2-5,-,-,TRBV5-1,TGCGCCAGCAGTTACCAAGGGGGGAAACAAGAGACCCAGTACTTC,CASSYQGGKQETQYF
TRBJ1-4,-,-,TRBV5-8,TGTGCCAGCAGCTCAATAACGGGAAGTCGGAATGAAAAACTGTTTTTT,CASSSITGSRNEKLFF
TRBJ2-5,few,-,TRBV5-1,TGCGCCAGCACCAACACCGGGGCCCAAGAGACCCAGTACTTC,CASTNTGAQETQYF
TRBJ2-3,many,-,TRBV25-1,TGTGCCACGCGAGATGAAGGCGATACGCAGTATTTT,CATRDEGDTQYF
TRBJ1-2,-,-,TRBV7-2,TGTGCCAGCAGCTTAGCGCAGGGCGGCTATGGCTACACCTTC,CASSLAQGGYGYTF
TRBJ1-2,-,-,TRBV7-9,TGTGCCAGCAGCTTAGCGGATGGCTACACCTTC,CASSLADGYTF
TRBJ2-7,-,TRBD1,TRBV19,TGTGCCAGTAGTTCGGGACAGACTTCCTACGAGCAGTACTTC,CASSSGQTSYEQYF
TRBJ1-2,-,-,TRBV11-3,TGTGCCAGCAGCTCCGACAGGTACCGAGGCTACACCTTC,CASSSDRYRGYTF
TRBJ1-1,-,TRBD1,TRBV30,TGTGCCTGGAGTATGGGGACAGTGAACACTGAAGCTTTCTTT,CAWSMGTVNTEAFF
TRBJ2-5,-,-,TRBV11-2,TGTGCCAGCAGCTTAGGCCGCGGGGGCGGGACCTACCAAGAGACCCAGTACTTC,CASSLGRGGGTYQETQYF
TRBJ2-2,-,-,TRBV7-9,TGTGCCAGCATCCCTGGCGGGGCGGGCACCGGGGAGCTGTTTTTT,CASIPGGAGTGELFF
TRBJ2-3,-,TRBD2,TRBV30,TGTGCCTGGAGCCCTACGCCGGGACTAGCGGGAGTTTTGCCAGATACGCAGTATTTT,CAWSPTPGLAGVLPDTQYF
TRBJ2-7,-,TRBD2,TRBV5-4,TGTGCCAGCAGCTTGGGTTCAGCGGGAGGGGAAAAAAGATACGAGCAGTACTTC,CASSLGSAGGEKRYEQYF
TRBJ1-1,-,-,TRBV13,TGTGCCAGCAGCCCTTCGGGACGGCAGAACACTGAAGCTTTCTTT,CASSPSGRQNTEAFF
TRBJ2-7,once,TRBD2,TRBV7-8,TGTGCCAGCAGCTCCGGCAAGCTAGCGGGAGTTAACGAGCAGTACTTC,CASSSGKLAGVNEQYF
TRBJ2-7,-,-,TRBV9,TGTGCCAGCAGCGTAGGGGGGCCCTGGGAGCAGTACTTC,CASSVGGPWEQYF
TRBJ1-3,-,TRBD1,TRBV28,TGTGCCAGCTGCTATTCGGACAGGGCGGGAAACACCATATATTTT,CASCYSDRAGNTIYF
TRBJ2-3,few,-,TRBV6-5,TGTGCCAGCAGTCAGTTCGGAGATACGCAGTATTTT,CASSQFGDTQYF
TRBJ2-7,-,-,TRBV5-6,TGTGCCAGCAGCTTGGACATGCGAGCCTACGAGCAGTACTTC,CASSLDMRAYEQYF
TRBJ2-7,few,TRBD2,TRBV7-2,TGTGCCAGCGTAGCGGGAGACTCCTACGAGCAGTACTTC,CASVAGDSYEQYF
TRBJ2-2,-,-,TRBV5-6,TGTGCCAGCAGCTTGAACGGGATAGGGACCGGGGAGCTGTTTTTT,CASSLNGIGTGELFF
TRBJ2-1,-,TRBD1,TRBV7-6,TGTGCCAGCAGCCTAAGACAGGGCCTGTGGAATGAGCAGTTCTTC,CASSLRQGLWNEQFF
TRBJ2-4,-,-,TRBV6-1,TGTGCCAGCAGTGAAACTTTCCCTCCGGCCCTTAAGCTAGCCAAAAACATTCAGTACTTC,CASSETFPPALKLAKNIQYF
TRBJ1-5,once,-,TRBV28,TGTGCCAGCACCCGGGGCGGGGCTAGCAATCAGCCCCAGCATTTT,CASTRGGASNQPQHF
TRBJ2-1,-,-,TRBV7-2,TGTGCCAGCAGCTTAGCACGGACTATTTTTGAGCAGTTCTTC,CASSLARTIFEQFF
TRBJ2-1,-,-,TRBV5-1,TGCGCCAGCAGCAAGGACAGTAACAATGAGCAGTTCTTC,CASSKDSNNEQFF
TRBJ2-2,-,-,TRBV4-1,TGCGCCAGCAGCCAATCGGTGGGCCCGGGGGAGCTGTTTTTT,CASSQSVGPGELFF
TRBJ2-5,-,-,TRBV28,TGTGCCAGCAGACAAGCAGGTCTGGAGGCGGAGACCCAGTACTTC,CASRQAGLEAETQYF